Listed here are 31 T cell receptor beta chains from one sample, sequenced in a study of blood T cell repertoires in COVID-19. Profiled with immunoSEQ multiplex PCR; TCRdb holds only in-frame clones, not every one. The table shows 200,000 to 250,000 clones, with about 80% occurring only once. Sequenced input: PBMCs or T cells enriched from blood (not recorded which). Source of these receptors: a woman aged 40-49 years with acute COVID-19.

This chain uses TRBV11-2 with TRBJ2-1, with D perhaps TRBD2 (5 bases). CDR1 is SGHAT and CDR2 is FQNNGV in the germline V gene. V was clipped by 3 bases and J by 4 bases, with 10 bases between them. CDR3 length: 14 residues. In nucleotides, the CDR3 is TGTGCCAGCAGCTTTGAGGGCCCTTACAATGAGCAGTTCTTC. Its protein is CASSFEGPYNEQFF.

The J gene is TRBJ2-1, the V gene TRBV11-3; tentatively, D is TRBD1 (6 bases). The CDR3 has 15 amino acids. Between the trimmed V and J ends, which lost 6 bases and 0 bases, there was a span of 12 bases. Germline-derived CDR1 and CDR2 are SGHNT and YENEEA. In DNA, the CDR3 is TGTGCCAGCAGTTTCGACAGGAGCTCCTACAATGAGCAGTTCTTC. It translates to CASSFDRSSYNEQFF.

The V call is TRBV4-3, the J call TRBJ2-2, with D possibly TRBD1 on 7 matching bases. The CDR3 spans 17 residues. Germline V CDR1 and CDR2: LGHNA, YSLEER. V gave up 0 bases and J gave up 5 bases, with 16 bases separating them. This CDR3 reads CASSQDGGGRYTGELFF. The CDR3 DNA reads TGCGCCAGCAGCCAAGATGGAGGGGGCAGGTATACCGGGGAGCTGTTTTTT.

This rearrangement joins TRBV4-1 to TRBJ2-5, with 7 bases matching TRBD2. CDR3 length: 14 amino acids. The junction had 5 bases not matched to a gene; V was cut back by 3 bases and J by 4 bases. Germline values: CDR1 MGHRA, CDR2 YSYEKL. CDR3 region: CASSQGGGGETQYF. The CDR3 DNA reads TGCGCCAGCAGCCAGGGCGGCGGGGGAGAGACCCAGTACTTC.

J is TRBJ2-4 and V is TRBV7-9; weak D call: TRBD1 (6 bases). The germline V and J ends were trimmed by 5 bases and 7 bases, with 24 bases remaining between them. Germline V gene data show CDR1 as SEHNR and CDR2 as FQNEAQ (reference sequence). This CDR3 has 17 residues. CDR3 DNA sequence: TGTGCCAGCAGCACTATAGAGGGGGTCCGGTATAGGAACATTCAGTACTTC. It translates to CASSTIEGVRYRNIQYF.

This clone came up once. The chain employs TRBV30 and TRBJ1-5; 9 bases fit TRBD1. Germline-derived CDR1 and CDR2 are GTSNPN and SVGIG (reference sequence). CDR3 length: 14 amino acids. The ends lost 1 base at V and 2 bases at J; junction bases unmatched: 0. The CDR3 region has the DNA TGTGCCTGGAGTGGGACAGGGGGCAATCAGCCCCAGCATTTT. Its protein is CAWSGTGGNQPQHF.

The chain carries TRBV9 and TRBJ1-2; TRBD1 matches 7 bases. Trimming took 3 bases from V and 3 from J; bases not matched to a gene: 5. The CDR3 has 14 residues. Germline CDR1 is SGDLS and CDR2 is YYNGEE. As DNA, the CDR3 is TGTGCCAGCAGCGGGGAGGACAGGTACTATGGCTACACCTTC. Translation: CASSGEDRYYGYTF.

V and J are TRBV9 and TRBJ1-2; D is undetermined. The V gene lost 2 bases and the J gene lost 6 bases, with 5 bases spanning the gap. Germline V lookup: CDR1 SGDLS, CDR2 YYNGEE. The CDR3 extends over 11 amino acids. CDR3 in DNA: TGTGCCAGCAGCGTTCTCCATGGCTACACCTTC. Its protein is CASSVLHGYTF.

The sample holds one count of this clone. The chain employs TRBV7-2 and TRBJ2-1, with a weak D call TRBD1 (7 bases). V shed 4 bases and J shed 10 bases, with 20 bases lying between them. Germline V gives CDR1 SGHTA, CDR2 FQGNSA. This CDR3 contains 15 residues. CDR3 DNA: TGTGCCAGCAGCTCCCAAGTCCAGGGGGGTCGGGAGCAGTTCTTC. It encodes CASSSQVQGGREQFF. The entire variable domain, with the rest obtained from reference TRBV7-2 and TRBJ2-1, is as follows: GAGVSQSPSNKVTEKGKDVELRCDPISGHTALYWYRQSLGQGLEFLIYFQGNSAPDKSGLPSDRFSAERTGGSVSTLTIQRTQQEDSAVYLCASSSQVQGGREQFFGPGTRLTVL.

The CDR3 DNA sequence: TGTGCCAGCAGTTCACAGGTGGCGGCTCAGCCCCAGCATTTT. Protein product: CASSSQVAAQPQHF. This sequence joins TRBV2 and TRBJ1-5, with D possibly TRBD1 on 5 matching bases. The CDR3 has 14 amino acids. Between the trimmed V and J ends, which lost 5 bases and 6 bases, there was a span of 14 bases. Germline V CDR1 and CDR2: SNHLY, FYNNEI.

J is TRBJ2-1 and V is TRBV5-4, with TRBD2 identical over 11 bases. V was pared by 0 bases and J by 8 bases, with 1 base of the junction left unmatched. The CDR3 runs to 14 residues. Germline lookup yields CDR1 SGHNT and CDR2 YYREEE (reference sequence). The CDR3 nucleotides read TGTGCCAGCAGCTTGGATAGCGGGAGGGATGAGCAGTTCTTC. Translating gives CASSLDSGRDEQFF.

The chain couples TRBV30 to TRBJ1-3, with D maybe TRBD1 (5 bases). Looked up from germline, CDR1 is GTSNPN and CDR2 is SVGIG (reference sequence). This CDR3 contains 15 residues. V dropped 4 bases and J dropped 1 base, with 14 bases sitting between them. The chain's CDR3 is CAWTGGGVSGNTIYF. The CDR3 DNA reads TGTGCCTGGACGGGGGGAGGGGTATCTGGAAACACCATATATTTT.

This clone was observed a few times. The chain combines TRBV19 with TRBJ1-1; 9 positions agree with TRBD1. Germline V gives CDR1 LNHDA, CDR2 SQIVND (reference sequence). The J segment lost 4 bases and the V segment lost 7 bases, leaving 10 bases of the junction unmatched. The CDR3 extends over 15 amino acids. The CDR3: CASTTDRGDGTEAFF. The CDR3 DNA reads TGTGCCAGTACTACGGACAGGGGCGATGGCACTGAAGCTTTCTTT.

The chain carries TRBV25-1 and TRBJ1-1, with TRBD1 identical over 8 bases. In germline, CDR1 is MGHDK, CDR2 SYGVNS. V shed 5 bases, J shed 0 bases, and the junction held 14 bases outside the gene matches. This CDR3 spans 18 amino acids. The CDR3 spells CASSPGTGDSYMNTEAFF. The CDR3 coding sequence is TGTGCCAGCAGTCCCGGGACAGGTGATTCTTACATGAACACTGAAGCTTTCTTT.

The rearrangement links TRBV9 to TRBJ1-5; D not certain. Germline V gene lookup returns CDR1 SGDLS and CDR2 YYNGEE. Trimming took 3 bases from V and 0 from J, leaving 7 bases between them. The CDR3 extends over 14 amino acids. The CDR3 reads CASSATYSNQPQHF. In DNA, the CDR3 is TGTGCCAGCAGCGCGACATATAGCAATCAGCCCCAGCATTTT. The full variable domain, its missing parts supplied by reference TRBV9 and TRBJ1-5, is DSGVTQTPKHLITATGQRVTLRCSPRSGDLSVYWYQQSLDQGLQFLIQYYNGEERAKGNILERFSAQQFPDLHSELNLSSLELGDSALYFCASSATYSNQPQHFGDGTRLSIL.

This clone showed up just a few times. The V call is TRBV3-1 (or the pseudogene TRBV3-2), the J call TRBJ1-1; the D is unclear. The CDR3 runs 15 residues. In germline, CDR1 is LGHDT, CDR2 YNNKEL (reference sequence). Trimming removed 4 bases at V and 0 bases at J, with 12 bases between. CDR3 amino acids: CASSPNPVVNTEAFF. The CDR3 DNA follows: TGTGCCAGCAGCCCAAACCCGGTGGTGAACACTGAAGCTTTCTTT.

The CDR3: CASSQVELAGESGELFF. The CDR3 DNA follows: TGTGCCAGCAGCCAAGTAGAACTAGCGGGAGAATCAGGGGAGCTGTTTTTT. This chain joins TRBV3-1 (or the pseudogene TRBV3-2) and TRBJ2-2; 11 bases agree with TRBD2. The V and J ends lost 1 base and 8 bases, in that order; junction bases with no gene match: 9. Germline CDR1 LGHDT, CDR2 YNNKEL (reference sequence). The CDR3 sequence is 17 residues long.

The chain employs TRBV5-4 and TRBJ2-7; TRBD2 matches 7 bases. The CDR3 loop spans 16 amino acids. Trimming at V came to 0 bases and at J to 0 bases, leaving 6 bases not matched to a gene. The germline V gene encodes CDR1 SGHNT and CDR2 YYREEE (reference sequence). The CDR3, as DNA: TGTGCCAGCAGCTTGGCCACGAGCGGGAACTCCTACGAGCAGTACTTC. Its protein product is CASSLATSGNSYEQYF.

The chain joins TRBV18 to TRBJ2-7; D may be TRBD1 (6 bases). V lost 2 bases and J 6 bases, leaving 11 bases between the germline ends. The CDR3 is made up of 13 amino acids. Germline V CDR1 and CDR2: KGHSH, LQKENI. The CDR3, as DNA: TGTGCCAGCTCACCAGGACAGCCTCCCGAGCAGTACTTC. Amino acids: CASSPGQPPEQYF.

There are a few counts of this clone. The chain couples TRBV9 to TRBJ1-2, with TRBD1 matching over 8 bases. The ends lost 0 bases at V and 5 bases at J; junction bases unmatched: 18. Germline V gene data show CDR1 as SGDLS and CDR2 as YYNGEE. This CDR3 is 19 amino acids long. The CDR3 region is CASSVGIRDRTTSIYGYTF. The CDR3 bases are TGTGCCAGCAGCGTAGGTATCCGGGACAGGACAACCTCCATATATGGCTACACCTTC.

The CDR3 region has the DNA TGTGCCACCAGCAGCACTGTTGGACTTGACAATGAGCAGTTCTTC. Protein sequence: CATSSTVGLDNEQFF. The chain uses TRBV15 and TRBJ2-1; D may be TRBD2 (5 bases). V lost 3 bases to trimming and J lost 5 bases, with 14 bases between them. The CDR3 contains 15 residues. From germline, CDR1 is LNHNV and CDR2 YYDKDF (reference sequence).

The rearrangement links TRBV19 to TRBJ2-7; 7 nucleotides line up with TRBD1. With V trimmed by 5 bases and J by 7 bases, 11 bases remained unmatched. Germline V gene lookup returns CDR1 LNHDA and CDR2 SQIVND (reference sequence). The CDR3 runs 14 residues. CDR3 sequence: CASSSDRALREQYF. In nucleotides, the CDR3 is TGTGCCAGTAGTTCCGACAGGGCCCTAAGAGAGCAGTACTTC.

This clone was recorded only once. The chain is built from TRBV6-6 and TRBJ2-7; 8 positions agree with TRBD1. The CDR3 sequence is 12 residues long. Germline CDR1 is MNHNY and CDR2 is SVGAGI (reference sequence). The J segment lost 3 bases and the V segment lost 6 bases, leaving 1 base of the junction unmatched. DNA of the CDR3: TGTGCCAGCAGACAGGGGGACTACGAGCAGTACTTC. This gives the protein CASRQGDYEQYF.

The chain combines TRBV4-2 with TRBJ1-4; D possibly corresponds to TRBD1 (6 bases). The CDR3 spans 13 residues. Between the trimmed V and J ends, which lost 6 bases and 3 bases, there was a span of 8 bases. Germline values: CDR1 LGHNA, CDR2 YNFKEQ. The CDR3 region has the DNA TGTGCCAGCAGACAGGGACCTAATGAAAAACTGTTTTTT. It encodes CASRQGPNEKLFF.

As DNA, the CDR3 is TGTGCCAGCCTGGGTTCAGGGCAAGGTAACACTGAAGCTTTCTTT. Translating gives CASLGSGQGNTEAFF. This chain joins TRBV2 and TRBJ1-1, with D tentatively TRBD1 (5 bases). Germline V lookup: CDR1 SNHLY, CDR2 FYNNEI. The CDR3 has 15 amino acids. V lost 8 bases to trimming and J lost 2 bases, with 18 bases between them.

The chain carries TRBV4-2 and TRBJ2-7, with a tentative D call TRBD2 (5 bases). The CDR3 totals 14 residues. Germline V gene data show CDR1 as LGHNA and CDR2 as YNFKEQ. The V and J ends lost 5 bases and 2 bases respectively, with 13 bases between them. CDR3 nucleotides: TGTGCCAGCAGCGAAGGGAGTAACACCTACGAGCAGTACTTC. It codes for CASSEGSNTYEQYF.

V gene TRBV5-6 combines with J gene TRBJ2-3; D gene ambiguous. The germline V gene has CDR1 SGHDT and CDR2 YYEEEE. V gave up 0 bases and J gave up 0 bases, with 5 bases separating them. The CDR3 covers 14 residues. The CDR3 here is CASSLAGSTDTQYF. As DNA, the CDR3 is TGTGCCAGCAGCTTGGCTGGCAGCACAGATACGCAGTATTTT.

This rearrangement joins TRBV19 to TRBJ2-7; D is perhaps TRBD1 (6 bases). V lost 4 bases, J lost 7 bases, and 14 bases lay in between. Per germline, CDR1 LNHDA and CDR2 SQIVND (reference sequence). The CDR3 has 13 amino acids. The CDR3 loop is CASSKDSLREQYF. CDR3 DNA sequence: TGTGCCAGTAGTAAGGACAGCCTACGAGAGCAGTACTTC.

This chain joins TRBV2 and TRBJ2-3; the D gene is possibly TRBD2 (7 bases). Between the trimmed V and J ends, which lost 6 bases and 0 bases, there was a span of 13 bases. CDR1 is SNHLY and CDR2 is FYNNEI in the germline V gene. This CDR3 has 15 residues. This CDR3 reads CASSGRGASTDTQYF. CDR3 DNA sequence: TGTGCCAGCAGCGGCCGGGGGGCTAGCACAGATACGCAGTATTTT.

The chain recombines TRBV12-3 or TRBV12-4 with TRBJ1-1, with D tentatively TRBD1 (5 bases). V shed 2 bases and J shed 4 bases, with 8 bases lying between them. CDR3 length: 13 residues. CDR3 sequence (DNA): TGTGCCAGCAGTTTAAAGGGGATCACTGAAGCTTTCTTT. Its protein product is CASSLKGITEAFF.

The chain joins TRBV15 to TRBJ2-1, with 8 bases lining up with TRBD2. The CDR3 has 16 residues. Trimming at V came to 3 bases and at J to 0 bases, leaving 4 bases not matched to a gene. Germline-derived CDR1 and CDR2 are LNHNV and YYDKDF (reference sequence). As DNA, the CDR3 is TGTGCCACCAGCAGCTACGGGAGGGACTCCTACAATGAGCAGTTCTTC. Its protein is CATSSYGRDSYNEQFF.